This is a list of T cell receptor beta chains from one sample in a study of vaccination and CD4 T cells after COVID-19. One entry per CDR3 protein, called by TCRdb with MiXCR from the PCR reads. The data hold approximately 12,000 distinct CDR3 sequences, with about 30% observed a single time. These TCRs' antigens remain unknown. The source material was CD4+ T cells from blood, cultured in vitro, sampled after SARS-CoV-2 vaccination. These receptors were obtained from a human donor who had recovered from COVID-19. Both conserved end residues are part of each CDR3. D genes are given only for firm matches. Rows may omit the clone size; those that give it use once, few, many or a size class.

size	J	D	length	V	CDR3
-	TRBJ1-5	-	13	TRBV4-3	CASSQAGKQPQHF
-	TRBJ2-1	TRBD2	16	TRBV11-2	CASSLVWTSGYNEQFF
-	TRBJ1-1	-	14	TRBV2	CASSGQGRLTEAFF
-	TRBJ1-3	TRBD1	16	TRBV9	CASSYPQGAGGNTIYF
few	TRBJ2-3	-	14	TRBV6-2/TRBV6-3	CASTPFRAADTQYF
-	TRBJ2-2	-	15	TRBV12-3/TRBV12-4	CASTLGGSGAGELFF
-	TRBJ1-2	TRBD1	12	TRBV29-1	CSAGQEARGYTF
few	TRBJ1-1	-	13	TRBV6-1	CASLMGVNTEAFF
few	TRBJ1-5	TRBD1	15	TRBV6-2/TRBV6-3	CASRLGTGFNQPQHF
-	TRBJ1-5	-	15	TRBV5-4	CASSLGPRSNQPQHF
few	TRBJ2-5	TRBD2	22	TRBV7-3	CASSLKGTYIRAGVPLPSSQYF
few	TRBJ2-7	-	11	TRBV7-9	CASSLYYEQYF
once	TRBJ2-7	TRBD1	13	TRBV5-1	CASSLVRGLEQYF
-	TRBJ1-5	TRBD1	18	TRBV6-5	CASSYSNPATGGFQPQHF
few	TRBJ2-5	-	15	TRBV20-1	CSASPLNRPQETQYF
few	TRBJ1-3	-	11	TRBV20-1	CSARSGNTIYF
-	TRBJ2-1	TRBD1	11	TRBV7-8	CASSLDRGQFF
-	TRBJ2-3	TRBD2	19	TRBV4-1	CASSQLLAGGAFYTDTQYF
-	TRBJ2-7	TRBD2	15	TRBV7-2	CASGPGGTIGYEQYF
-	TRBJ2-1	TRBD2	17	TRBV27	CASSFYGRGSAYNEQFF
few	-	TRBD2	14	TRBV7-9	CASSFGTKNYEQYF
few	TRBJ2-3	-	16	TRBV18	CASSPGAPPGSLRDDF
few	TRBJ2-2	-	14	TRBV7-2	CASGIQGWGGELFF
-	TRBJ2-1	TRBD2	17	TRBV7-6	CASSLGGGRLSLNEQFF
-	TRBJ2-5	-	15	TRBV18	CASSPRAGPGETQYF
-	TRBJ2-7	TRBD2	16	TRBV20-1	CSARDRLAGTSYEQYF
-	TRBJ2-2	-	17	TRBV6-1	CASIDLSVKGNTGELFF
-	TRBJ1-2	-	14	TRBV19	CASSIIGTNYGYTF
-	TRBJ1-4	-	13	TRBV11-2	CASSLPGGGKLFF
-	TRBJ1-6	TRBD1	15	TRBV20-1	CSAREPGTGFSPLHF
few	TRBJ1-1	-	15	TRBV27	CASSSNTRANTEAFF
-	TRBJ2-7	TRBD1	16	TRBV7-2	CASSIRSGTDPYEQYF
-	TRBJ2-2	TRBD1	17	TRBV15	CATSRRSTGVRDGELFF
few	TRBJ2-5	TRBD2	14	TRBV7-2	CASSPTSGGETQYF
-	TRBJ1-5	TRBD1	18	TRBV6-5	CTSSYSNPATGGFQPQHF
few	TRBJ1-5	TRBD1	15	TRBV28	CASRVEQGAGQPQHF
few	TRBJ1-1	TRBD1	14	TRBV6-1	CASREYRGTTEAFF
-	TRBJ2-2	TRBD2	16	TRBV20-1	CSASPLAGVITGELFF
-	TRBJ1-1	-	13	TRBV5-5	CASSFARSTEAFF
few	TRBJ1-1	-	14	TRBV7-9	CASSFETEGTEAFF
-	TRBJ2-5	-	11	TRBV12-3/TRBV12-4	CASSFRETQYF
few	TRBJ2-5	TRBD1	14	TRBV11-2	CASSRLRGQETQYF
few	TRBJ1-5	-	13	TRBV24-1	CATSDRTVQPQHF
few	TRBJ2-1	-	12	TRBV6-4	CASRTEGGEQFF
-	TRBJ1-5	-	13	TRBV11-2	CASSLTQNQPQHF
few	TRBJ2-1	TRBD2	15	TRBV11-3	CASSPGLAGGREQFF
-	TRBJ2-1	-	15	TRBV20-1	CSARDAAGNYNEQFF
-	TRBJ2-2	-	17	TRBV20-1	CSASGFGALQNTGELFF
-	TRBJ2-5	-	15	TRBV18	CASSPRIDPGETQYF
-	TRBJ2-3	-	12	TRBV7-2	CASSPGWDTQYF